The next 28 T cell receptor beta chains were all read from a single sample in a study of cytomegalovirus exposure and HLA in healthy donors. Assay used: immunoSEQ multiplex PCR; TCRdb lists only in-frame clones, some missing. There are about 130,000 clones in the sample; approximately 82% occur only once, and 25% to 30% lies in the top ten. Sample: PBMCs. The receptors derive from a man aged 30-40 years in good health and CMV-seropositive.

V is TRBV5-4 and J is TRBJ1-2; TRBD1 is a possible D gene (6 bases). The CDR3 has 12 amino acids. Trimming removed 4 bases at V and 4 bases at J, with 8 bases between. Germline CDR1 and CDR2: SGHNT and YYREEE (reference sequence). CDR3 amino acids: CASSTDSYGYTF. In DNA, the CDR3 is TGTGCCAGCAGCACGGACAGCTATGGCTACACCTTC.

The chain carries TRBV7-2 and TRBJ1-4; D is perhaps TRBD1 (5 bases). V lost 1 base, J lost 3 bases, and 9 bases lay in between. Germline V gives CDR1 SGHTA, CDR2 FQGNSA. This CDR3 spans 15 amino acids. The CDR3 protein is CASSLGGEPNEKLFF. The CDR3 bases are TGTGCCAGCAGCTTAGGGGGGGAACCTAATGAAAAACTGTTTTTT. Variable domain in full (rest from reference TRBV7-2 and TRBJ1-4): GAGVSQSPSNKVTEKGKDVELRCDPISGHTALYWYRQSLGQGLEFLIYFQGNSAPDKSGLPSDRFSAERTGGSVSTLTIQRTQQEDSAVYLCASSLGGEPNEKLFFGSGTQLSVL.

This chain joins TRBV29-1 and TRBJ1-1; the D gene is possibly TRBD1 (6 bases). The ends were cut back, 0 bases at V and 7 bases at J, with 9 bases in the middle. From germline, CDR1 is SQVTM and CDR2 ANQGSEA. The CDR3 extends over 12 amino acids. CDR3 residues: CSVEDQGYEAFF. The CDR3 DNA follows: TGCAGCGTTGAAGATCAGGGGTATGAAGCTTTCTTT.

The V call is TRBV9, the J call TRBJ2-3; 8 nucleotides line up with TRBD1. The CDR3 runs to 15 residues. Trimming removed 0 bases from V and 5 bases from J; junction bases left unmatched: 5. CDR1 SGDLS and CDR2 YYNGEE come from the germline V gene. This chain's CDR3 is CASSVASRGQDTQYF. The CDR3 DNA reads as TGTGCCAGCAGCGTAGCATCCAGGGGGCAAGATACGCAGTATTTT.

This CDR3 reads CASSSGLNTGELFF. As DNA, the CDR3 is TGTGCCAGCAGCTCGGGACTCAACACCGGGGAGCTGTTTTTT. The rearrangement uses TRBV7-6 and TRBJ2-2; TRBD2 is a possible D gene (6 bases). Trimming stripped 4 bases from V and 2 bases from J, with 8 bases between. Germline values: CDR1 SGHVS, CDR2 FNYEAQ. The CDR3 loop spans 14 amino acids.

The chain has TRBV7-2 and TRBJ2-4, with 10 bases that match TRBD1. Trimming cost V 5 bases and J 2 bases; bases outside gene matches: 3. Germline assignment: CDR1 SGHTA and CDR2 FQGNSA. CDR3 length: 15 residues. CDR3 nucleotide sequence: TGTGCCAGCAGCCCGGGACAGGGGTCCAAAAACATTCAGTACTTC. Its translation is CASSPGQGSKNIQYF. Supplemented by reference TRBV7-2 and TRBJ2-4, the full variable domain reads GAGVSQSPSNKVTEKGKDVELRCDPISGHTALYWYRQSLGQGLEFLIYFQGNSAPDKSGLPSDRFSAERTGGSVSTLTIQRTQQEDSAVYLCASSPGQGSKNIQYFGAGTRLSVL.

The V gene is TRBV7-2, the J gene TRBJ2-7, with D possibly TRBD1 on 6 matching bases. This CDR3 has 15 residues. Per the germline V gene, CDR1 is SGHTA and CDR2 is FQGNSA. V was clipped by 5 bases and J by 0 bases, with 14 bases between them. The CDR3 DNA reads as TGTGCCAGCAGCCGTGAAGGGGGTGCCTCCTACGAGCAGTACTTC. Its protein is CASSREGGASYEQYF.

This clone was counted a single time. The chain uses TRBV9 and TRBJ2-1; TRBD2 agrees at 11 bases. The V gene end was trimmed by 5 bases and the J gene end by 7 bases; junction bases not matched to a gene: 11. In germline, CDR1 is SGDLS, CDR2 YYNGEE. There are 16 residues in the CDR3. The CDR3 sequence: CASSALAGGVMNEQFF. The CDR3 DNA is TGTGCCAGCAGTGCCTTAGCGGGAGGGGTTATGAATGAGCAGTTCTTC.

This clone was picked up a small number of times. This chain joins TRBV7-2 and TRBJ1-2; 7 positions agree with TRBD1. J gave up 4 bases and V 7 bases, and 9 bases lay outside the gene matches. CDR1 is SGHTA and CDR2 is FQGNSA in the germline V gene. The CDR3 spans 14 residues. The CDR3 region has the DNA TGTGCCAGCAACCTAGGGACAGCATCCTATGGCTACACCTTC. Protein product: CASNLGTASYGYTF.

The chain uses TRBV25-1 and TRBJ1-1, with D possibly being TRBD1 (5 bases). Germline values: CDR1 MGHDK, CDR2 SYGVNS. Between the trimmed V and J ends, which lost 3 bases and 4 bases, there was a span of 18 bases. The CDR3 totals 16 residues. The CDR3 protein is CASSEPKPGQATEAFF. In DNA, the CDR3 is TGTGCCAGCAGTGAGCCCAAGCCAGGGCAGGCCACTGAAGCTTTCTTT.

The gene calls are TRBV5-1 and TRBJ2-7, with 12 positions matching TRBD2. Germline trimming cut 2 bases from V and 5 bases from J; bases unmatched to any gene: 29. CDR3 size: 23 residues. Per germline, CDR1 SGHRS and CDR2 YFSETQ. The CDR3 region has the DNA TGCGCCAGCAGCTTTATGGGGGCACCCACATTGTGGGGACTAGCGGGCGAGCTGGACGAGCAGTACTTC. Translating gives CASSFMGAPTLWGLAGELDEQYF.

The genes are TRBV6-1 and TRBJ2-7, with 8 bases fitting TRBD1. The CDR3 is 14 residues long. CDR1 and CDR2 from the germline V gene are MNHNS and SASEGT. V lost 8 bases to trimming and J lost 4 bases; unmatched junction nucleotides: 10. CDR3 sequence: CASFWTGNSYEQYF. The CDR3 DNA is TGTGCCAGCTTCTGGACAGGGAACTCATACGAGCAGTACTTC.

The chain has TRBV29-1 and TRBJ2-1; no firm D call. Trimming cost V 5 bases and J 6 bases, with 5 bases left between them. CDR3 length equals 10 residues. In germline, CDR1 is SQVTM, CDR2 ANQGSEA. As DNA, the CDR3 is TGCAGCGTTCCGGTCAATGAGCAGTTCTTC. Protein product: CSVPVNEQFF.

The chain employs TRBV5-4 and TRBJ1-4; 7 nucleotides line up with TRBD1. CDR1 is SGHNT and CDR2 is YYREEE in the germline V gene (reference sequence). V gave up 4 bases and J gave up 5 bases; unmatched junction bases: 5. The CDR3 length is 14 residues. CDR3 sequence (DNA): TGTGCCAGCAGCCCCGGAGGGGGCAATGAAAAACTGTTTTTT. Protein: CASSPGGGNEKLFF. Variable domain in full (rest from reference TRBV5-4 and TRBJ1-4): ETGVTQSPTHLIKTRGQQVTLRCSSQSGHNTVSWYQQALGQGPQFIFQYYREEENGRGNFPPRFSGLQFPNYSSELNVNALELDDSALYLCASSPGGGNEKLFFGSGTQLSVL.

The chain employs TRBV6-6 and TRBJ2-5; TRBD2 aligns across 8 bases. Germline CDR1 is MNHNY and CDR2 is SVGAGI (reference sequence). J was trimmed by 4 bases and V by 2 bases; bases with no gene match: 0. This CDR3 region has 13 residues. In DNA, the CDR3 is TGTGCCAGCAGTTACGCGGGGGGAGAGACCCAGTACTTC. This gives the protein CASSYAGGETQYF.

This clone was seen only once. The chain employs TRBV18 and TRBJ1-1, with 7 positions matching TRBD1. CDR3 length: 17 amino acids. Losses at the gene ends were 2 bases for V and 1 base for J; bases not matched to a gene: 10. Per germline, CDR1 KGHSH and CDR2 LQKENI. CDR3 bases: TGTGCCAGCTCACCAGTGGCAGGGGGTCTGGAGAACACTGAAGCTTTCTTT. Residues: CASSPVAGGLENTEAFF.

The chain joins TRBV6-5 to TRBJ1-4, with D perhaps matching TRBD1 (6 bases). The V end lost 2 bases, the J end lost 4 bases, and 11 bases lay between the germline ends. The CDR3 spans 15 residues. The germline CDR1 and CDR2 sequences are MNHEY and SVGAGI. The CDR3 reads CASSYRGTLNEKLFF. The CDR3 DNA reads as TGTGCCAGCAGTTACAGAGGGACACTTAATGAAAAACTGTTTTTT.

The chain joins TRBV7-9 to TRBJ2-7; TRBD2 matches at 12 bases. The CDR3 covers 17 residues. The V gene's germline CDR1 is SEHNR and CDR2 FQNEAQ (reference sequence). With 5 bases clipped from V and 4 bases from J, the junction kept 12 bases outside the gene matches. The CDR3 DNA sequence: TGTGCCAGCAGCGGCCGACTAGCGGGGGCCTCTTTGTACGAGCAGTACTTC. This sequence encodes CASSGRLAGASLYEQYF.

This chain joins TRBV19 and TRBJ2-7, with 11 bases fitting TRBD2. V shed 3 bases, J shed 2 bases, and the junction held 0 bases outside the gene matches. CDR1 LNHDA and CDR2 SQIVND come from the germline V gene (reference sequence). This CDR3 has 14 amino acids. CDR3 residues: CASSMGLAAYEQYF. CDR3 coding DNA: TGTGCCAGTAGTATGGGACTAGCGGCCTACGAGCAGTACTTC.

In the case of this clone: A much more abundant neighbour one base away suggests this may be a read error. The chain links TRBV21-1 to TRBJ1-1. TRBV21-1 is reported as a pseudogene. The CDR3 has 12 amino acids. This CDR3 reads CASSSGNTEAFF. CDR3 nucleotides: TGTGCCAGCAGCAGCGGGAACACTGAAGCTTTCTTT.

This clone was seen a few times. The chain's CDR3 is CASSADPPGVYGYTF. Here the CDR3 DNA reads TGTGCCAGCAGTGCCGATCCTCCAGGGGTTTATGGCTACACCTTC. The J gene is TRBJ1-2, the V gene TRBV25-1, with TRBD1 as a possible D gene (6 bases). Germline lookup yields CDR1 MGHDK and CDR2 SYGVNS. Trimming removed 4 bases at V and 5 bases at J, with 17 bases between. The CDR3 is 15 residues long.

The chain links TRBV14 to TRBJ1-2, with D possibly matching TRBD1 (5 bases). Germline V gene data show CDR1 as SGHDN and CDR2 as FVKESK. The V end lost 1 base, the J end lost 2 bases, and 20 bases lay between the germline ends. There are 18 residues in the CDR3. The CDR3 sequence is CASSQAGVDLQRNYGYTF. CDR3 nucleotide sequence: TGTGCCAGCAGCCAAGCGGGGGTGGATCTCCAGAGGAACTATGGCTACACCTTC.

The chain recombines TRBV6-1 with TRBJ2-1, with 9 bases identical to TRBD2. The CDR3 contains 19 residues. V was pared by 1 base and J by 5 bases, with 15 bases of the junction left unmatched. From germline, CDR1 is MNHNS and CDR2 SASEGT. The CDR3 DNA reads TGTGCCAGCAGTGAAGTCGGGCTAGCGGGACCACTCCTCAACAATGAGCAGTTCTTC. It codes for CASSEVGLAGPLLNNEQFF.

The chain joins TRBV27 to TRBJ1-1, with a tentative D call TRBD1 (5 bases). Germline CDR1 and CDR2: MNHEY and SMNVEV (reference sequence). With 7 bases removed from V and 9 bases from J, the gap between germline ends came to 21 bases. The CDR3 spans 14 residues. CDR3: CASTIGGGRSQAFF. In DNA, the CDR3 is TGTGCCAGCACCATTGGGGGGGGTCGGAGCCAAGCTTTCTTT.

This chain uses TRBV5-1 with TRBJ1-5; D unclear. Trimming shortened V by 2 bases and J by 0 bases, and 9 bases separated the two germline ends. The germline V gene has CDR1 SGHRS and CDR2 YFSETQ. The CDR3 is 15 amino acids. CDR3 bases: TGCGCCAGCAGCTTCTCCGGGGATAGCAATCAGCCCCAGCATTTT. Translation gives CASSFSGDSNQPQHF. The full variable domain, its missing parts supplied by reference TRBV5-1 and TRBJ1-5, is KAGVTQTPRYLIKTRGQQVTLSCSPISGHRSVSWYQQTPGQGLQFLFEYFSETQRNKGNFPGRFSGRQFSNSRSEMNVSTLELGDSALYLCASSFSGDSNQPQHFGDGTRLSIL.

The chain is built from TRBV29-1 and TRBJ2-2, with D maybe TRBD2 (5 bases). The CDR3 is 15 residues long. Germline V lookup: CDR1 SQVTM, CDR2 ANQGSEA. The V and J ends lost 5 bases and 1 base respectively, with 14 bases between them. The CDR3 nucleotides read TGCAGCGTTCGAGGAGGATCAGTGAACACCGGGGAGCTGTTTTTT. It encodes CSVRGGSVNTGELFF.

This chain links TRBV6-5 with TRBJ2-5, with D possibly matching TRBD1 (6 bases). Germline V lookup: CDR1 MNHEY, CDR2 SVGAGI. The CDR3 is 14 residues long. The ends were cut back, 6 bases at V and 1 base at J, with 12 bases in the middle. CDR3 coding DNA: TGTGCCAGCAGCAAGGACAGAATCCAAGAGACCCAGTACTTC. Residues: CASSKDRIQETQYF.

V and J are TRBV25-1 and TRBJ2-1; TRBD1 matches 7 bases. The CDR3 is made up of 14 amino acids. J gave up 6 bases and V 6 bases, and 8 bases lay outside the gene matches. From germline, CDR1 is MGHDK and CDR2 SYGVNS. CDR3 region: CASSRPGTVNEQFF. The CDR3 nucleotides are TGTGCCAGCAGCCGACCTGGGACAGTCAATGAGCAGTTCTTC. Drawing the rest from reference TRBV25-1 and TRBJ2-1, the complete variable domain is EADIYQTPRYLVIGTGKKITLECSQTMGHDKMYWYQQDPGMELHLIHYSYGVNSTEKGDLSSESTVSRIRTEHFPLTLESARPSHTSQYLCASSRPGTVNEQFFGPGTRLTVL.